This entry concerns a single T cell receptor beta chain. The specificity of this receptor is unknown. No base quality values were provided; no much bigger clone lies one nucleotide off. For the CD8 naive samples, CD45RO-negative cells were positively selected for CCR7, yielding a CD45RA+CCR7+ population from which TemRA cells were excluded. The donors were healthy, HIV-negative adults with no recently reported acute infections or vaccinations. Only Caucasian adults living in Nashville, Tennessee, USA were represented among the donors. Blood was obtained by leukapheresis, after which PBMCs were separated by Ficoll-Histopaque density gradient centrifugation and cryopreserved in liquid nitrogen vapor phase. Purity and quantity of every magnetically sorted T cell population were checked by analytical flow cytometry. Genomic DNA was isolated from every sorted fraction and measured by UV absorbance on a Nanodrop 2000c.

The sample comes from a study of shared clonotypes between healthy human individuals (dated by TCRdb to the early 2020s). The study in broad terms: The cohort included three men and a couple of women between 18 and 49 years of age. Per donor, leukapheresis produced somewhere between about 0.94 and 10 billion PBMCs. To increase sequencing depth and limit assay-specific biases, TCR repertoire library preparation and sequencing were carried out by different laboratories using diverse techniques. Blood TCR repertoires of roughly five healthy adults were deeply sequenced to estimate repertoire size and the extent of clonotype sharing between individuals. For each donor, CD4 naive and CD4 memory were each run on three plates, CD8 naive on two plates, and CD8 memory on one plate. Paper-wide results and their limitations: Sampling was restricted to blood, and TCR repertoires in tissue are likely to differ from TCR repertoires in blood. Sharing across several donors was observed for approximately 5% of naive CD4, 3.5% of naive CD8, about 2.3% of memory CD4, and around 0.42% of memory CD8 clonotypes. Based on pairwise subsampling, the degree of clonotype sharing among donors was expected to be affected by sequencing depth. Because the study included a small number of donors, the genetic and exposure-history diversity represented was limited. Even with the large sequencing depth, rarefaction of the sorted-subset datasets indicated that sequencing was incomplete. Compared with non-shared clonotypes, the clonotypes found in all four sorted-subset donors had higher generation probabilities. Naive subsets generally had larger estimated clonotype richness than memory subsets.

Using the deep immunoSEQ assay, multiplex PCR amplified TCR CDR3 regions from genomic DNA. Extracted genomic DNA from each cell subset was distributed evenly across all wells of several immunoSEQ 96-well plates, and each plate was treated as a replicate. For sorted subsets, roughly 200 ng of genomic DNA, equivalent to 25,000 to 35,000 T cell genomes, went into each replicate PCR. Purified libraries were measured with a Qubit 3.0 fluorometer, size-checked on a Bioanalyzer 2100, and measured again with the KAPA Library Quantification kit. Each immunoSEQ 96-well plate was sequenced on its own single-read 150-cycle Illumina NextSeq 550 flow cell. In the paper's pipeline: The immunoSEQ output contained only junctional sequences without quality scores, so filtering could not match that applied to full-length reads. Sequences were annotated with PyIR, a Python wrapper for IgBLAST v1.9, and V/J genes and CDR3 were assigned using IMGT germline references. Reads were filtered out if the reads had weak V/J assignments (E-value above 1e-6), no CDR3, stop codons, out-of-frame junctions, or ambiguous translated residues. V3J clonotypes were defined as sequences sharing an identical inferred V gene, J gene, and CDR3 amino acid sequence. To compute the percentage overlap between repertoires, the number of shared unique clonotypes was divided by the size of the smaller repertoire. RTK rarefaction, the Chao1 estimator, and Recon v2.1 estimates of unobserved clonotypes were used to assess repertoire richness. For all TCRbeta clonotypes obtained by the gDNA method from four donors, generation probabilities were computed with OLGA. TCRdb retrieved this table from immuneACCESS and kept in-frame rearrangements only. Not all clones are present; in checked studies, unresolved V genes account for under half, and no reason is known for the remainder. The V and J calls and clone size were taken over from that table, and D and trimming were inferred from the DNA. The sample table records 1.5 million to 2.5 million clones; approximately 95% of these occur just once. 1.2% of the sample belongs to the ten largest clones.

Material: naive CD8+ T cells sorted from blood. The sample's cell subset or site label is to be understood as: CD45RA+CCR7+. The receptor's source is a man aged 18 to 29 in good health.

The bases are TGTGCCAGTAGTATGGCCGGGGTCAACACTGAAGCTTTCTTT. It codes for CASSMAGVNTEAFF. The chain links TRBV19 with TRBJ1-1; the D gene assignment is ambiguous. Including the terminal cysteine and phenylalanine, the CDR3 comprises 14 residues. Only the CDR3 part of the read is kept: 42 bases, read in frame from the first base. CDR1 and CDR2 were assigned from the germline V gene (reference sequence) as LNHDA and SQIVND. V was cut back by 3 bases and J by 2 bases, leaving a gap of 10 bases between them.